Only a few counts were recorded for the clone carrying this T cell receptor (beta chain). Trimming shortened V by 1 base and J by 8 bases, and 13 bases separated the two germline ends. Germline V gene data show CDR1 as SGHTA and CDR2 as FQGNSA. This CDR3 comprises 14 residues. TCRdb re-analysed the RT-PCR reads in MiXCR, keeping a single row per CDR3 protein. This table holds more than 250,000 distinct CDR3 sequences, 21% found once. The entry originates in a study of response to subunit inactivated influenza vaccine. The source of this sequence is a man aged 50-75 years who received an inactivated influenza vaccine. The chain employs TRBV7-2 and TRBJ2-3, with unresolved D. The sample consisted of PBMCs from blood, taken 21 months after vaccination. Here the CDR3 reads CASSLDQNRRTQYF. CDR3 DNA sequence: TGTGCCAGCAGCTTAGACCAGAACCGCCGTACGCAGTATTTT.